Presented here are 19 T cell receptor beta chains from one specimen sequenced in a study of blood T cell repertoires in COVID-19. Using immunoSEQ multiplex PCR, the repertoire was profiled, and TCRdb retains in-frame clones only, with some absent. Among about 41,000 clones, 81% were seen once, and the ten largest hold approximately 37%. Specimen: peripheral blood. The receptors come from a man in his forties with active or convalescent COVID-19.

This clone has more than one count but fewer than ten. The V gene is TRBV19, the J gene TRBJ2-2; 7 bases fit TRBD2. This CDR3 comprises 13 residues. After removal of 8 bases from V and 6 bases from J, the junction contained 6 bases not matched to a gene. Germline assignment: CDR1 LNHDA and CDR2 SQIVND (reference sequence). This CDR3 is CASSGGVPGELFF. The CDR3 nucleotides read TGTGCCAGTTCGGGGGGAGTCCCCGGGGAGCTGTTTTTT.

This clone was seen once. The chain combines TRBV2 with TRBJ2-1, with D possibly matching TRBD2 (6 bases). The CDR3 runs 12 residues. V was clipped by 10 bases and J by 7 bases, with 14 bases between them. Per the germline V gene, CDR1 is SNHLY and CDR2 is FYNNEI. CDR3 loop: CAIVSSANEQFF. The CDR3 bases are TGTGCCATTGTATCTAGCGCGAATGAGCAGTTCTTC.

The chain carries TRBV5-5 and TRBJ1-5, with D possibly matching TRBD1 (6 bases). This CDR3 has 15 amino acids. The germline gives CDR1 SGHKS, CDR2 YYEKEE (reference sequence). V was clipped by 4 bases and J by 5 bases, with 16 bases between them. CDR3 in DNA: TGTGCCAGCAGCCCACAGGGATCCTCTTATCAGCCCCAGCATTTT. The encoded protein is CASSPQGSSYQPQHF.

Here the CDR3 reads CASSSGVGELFF. As DNA, the CDR3 is TGTGCCAGCAGTTCAGGGGTCGGGGAGCTGTTTTTT. The V gene is TRBV12-3 or TRBV12-4, the J gene TRBJ2-2; maybe TRBD1 (6 bases). Deletions cut 4 bases from V and 7 bases from J, with 7 bases between. The length of the CDR3 is 12 residues.

The V and J genes are TRBV5-1 and TRBJ1-2; 8 bases map to TRBD1. The junction had 16 bases not matched to a gene; V was cut back by 8 bases and J by 7 bases. The germline CDR1 and CDR2 sequences are SGHRS and YFSETQ. The CDR3 is 15 residues long. DNA of the CDR3: TGCGCCAGTCAAGCCTTTGACAGGGGACCCAGTGGCTACACCTTC. Its protein product is CASQAFDRGPSGYTF.

The rearrangement links TRBV7-3 to TRBJ2-5; tentative D call: TRBD2 (6 bases). There are 16 residues in the CDR3. Germline CDR1 and CDR2: SGHTA and FQGTGA. Deletions cut 3 bases from V and 4 bases from J, with 18 bases between. The CDR3 is CASSLGQRALGETQYF. The CDR3 DNA reads as TGTGCCAGCAGCTTGGGGCAGCGGGCCTTGGGAGAGACCCAGTACTTC.

The chain has TRBV15 and TRBJ2-4; D perhaps matches TRBD2 (5 bases). CDR1 and CDR2 (germline): LNHNV, YYDKDF (reference sequence). The CDR3 runs 18 residues. Trimming removed 0 bases at V and 0 bases at J, with 15 bases between. The CDR3 DNA is TGTGCCACCAGCAGAGAGGAGGTTGAGGCAATAGCCAAAAACATTCAGTACTTC. This codes for CATSREEVEAIAKNIQYF.

The chain recombines TRBV10-3 with TRBJ2-4; 8 bases align to TRBD2. Germline V gene sequence: CDR1 ENHRY, CDR2 SYGVKD. This CDR3 comprises 14 residues. The J segment lost 6 bases and the V segment lost 3 bases, leaving 4 bases of the junction unmatched. CDR3 in DNA: TGTGCCATCAGTGATGGGGCGGGGGGAAACATTCAGTACTTC. The encoded protein is CAISDGAGGNIQYF.

The chain combines TRBV11-2 with TRBJ2-7, with a tentative D call TRBD2 (5 bases). Trimming shortened V by 0 bases and J by 6 bases, and 15 bases separated the two germline ends. Germline V gene data show CDR1 as SGHAT and CDR2 as FQNNGV. The CDR3 contains 15 residues. The CDR3 region has the DNA TGTGCCAGCAGCTTAGAAGGGAGAATTACCCCCGAGCAGTACTTC. This translates into CASSLEGRITPEQYF. The whole variable domain, remainder taken from reference TRBV11-2 and TRBJ2-7, is EAGVAQSPRYKIIEKRQSVAFWCNPISGHATLYWYQQILGQGPKLLIQFQNNGVVDDSQLPKDRFSAERLKGVDSTLKIQPAKLEDSAVYLCASSLEGRITPEQYFGPGTRLTVT.

The chain carries TRBV19 and TRBJ2-2, with TRBD2 identical over 8 bases. Germline lookup yields CDR1 LNHDA and CDR2 SQIVND (reference sequence). J was trimmed by 4 bases and V by 5 bases; bases with no gene match: 9. The CDR3 has 16 residues. This CDR3 reads CASSSRGGRSTGELFF. As DNA, the CDR3 is TGTGCCAGTAGTTCCCGCGGGGGGAGGAGCACCGGGGAGCTGTTTTTT.

This rearrangement joins TRBV7-2 to TRBJ1-2; 9 positions match TRBD1. The CDR3 runs to 14 residues. J was trimmed by 4 bases and V by 5 bases; bases with no gene match: 5. Germline V lookup: CDR1 SGHTA, CDR2 FQGNSA. Here the CDR3 reads CASSTNRGLYGYTF. In DNA, the CDR3 is TGTGCCAGCAGCACTAACAGGGGGCTCTATGGCTACACCTTC.

The gene calls are TRBV29-1 and TRBJ1-3; 8 bases agree with TRBD1. Per germline, CDR1 SQVTM and CDR2 ANQGSEA. This CDR3 contains 14 residues. Trimming cost V 7 bases and J 0 bases; bases outside gene matches: 5. Here the CDR3 reads CSGGQGNSGNTIYF. Here the CDR3 DNA reads TGCAGCGGTGGACAGGGAAACTCTGGAAACACCATATATTTT.

The rearrangement uses TRBV5-1 and TRBJ1-5; 10 positions match TRBD1. The CDR3 spans 13 residues. Unmatched junction bases numbered 3, after V lost 4 bases and J lost 8 bases. Germline CDR1 and CDR2: SGHRS and YFSETQ. Here the CDR3 reads CASSPGTGEPQHF. The CDR3 bases are TGCGCCAGCAGCCCGGGGACAGGGGAGCCCCAGCATTTT.

The chain combines TRBV5-6 with TRBJ2-7; no definite D call. Germline CDR1 is SGHDT and CDR2 is YYEEEE. V lost 0 bases, J lost 3 bases, and 7 bases lay in between. CDR3 size: 13 residues. CDR3 amino acids: CASSLANNYEQYF. The DNA of the CDR3 is TGTGCCAGCAGCTTGGCCAACAACTACGAGCAGTACTTC.

Here the CDR3 reads CASSSSGNTDTQYF. The CDR3 DNA reads TGTGCCAGCAGTTCGAGCGGGAACACAGATACGCAGTATTTT. This rearrangement joins TRBV6-4 to TRBJ2-3, with 7 bases identical to TRBD2. This CDR3 is built from 14 residues. Trimming removed 5 bases from V and 2 bases from J; junction bases left unmatched: 4. Germline V gene lookup returns CDR1 MRHNA and CDR2 SNTAGT.

The V and J genes are TRBV5-1 and TRBJ2-5, with TRBD2 matching 11 bases. The CDR3 has 14 amino acids. V trimming: 3 bases; J trimming: 4 bases; junction bases outside the gene matches: 2. CDR1 and CDR2 (germline): SGHRS, YFSETQ. The CDR3 here is CASSSGLAGETQYF. CDR3 DNA sequence: TGCGCCAGCAGCTCCGGACTAGCGGGAGAGACCCAGTACTTC.

The chain carries TRBV9 and TRBJ2-6, with D perhaps matching TRBD2 (5 bases). Per the germline V gene, CDR1 is SGDLS and CDR2 is YYNGEE. Deletions cut 0 bases from V and 2 bases from J, with 6 bases between. This CDR3 has 15 residues. The CDR3 here is CASSVDGTGANVLTF. The CDR3 region has the DNA TGTGCCAGCAGCGTAGACGGGACTGGGGCCAACGTCCTGACTTTC.

This chain links TRBV4-2 with TRBJ2-1; the match to TRBD2 covers 7 bases. Germline lookup yields CDR1 LGHNA and CDR2 YNFKEQ. The CDR3 runs to 15 residues. Unmatched junction bases numbered 5, after V lost 1 base and J lost 5 bases. Here the CDR3 reads CASSQGLGLNNEQFF. CDR3 in DNA: TGTGCCAGCAGCCAAGGGCTGGGACTAAACAATGAGCAGTTCTTC.

The chain links TRBV28 to TRBJ2-1; 8 bases align to TRBD1. Unmatched junction bases numbered 11, after V lost 6 bases and J lost 7 bases. The CDR3 sequence is 15 residues long. Germline V gene sequence: CDR1 MDHEN, CDR2 SYDVKM. The CDR3, as DNA: TGTGCCAGCAGGATTTCCGGACAGGGACGTAATGAGCAGTTCTTC. This gives the protein CASRISGQGRNEQFF.